This T cell receptor (beta chain) was documented in a study of blood T cell repertoires in COVID-19. V was clipped by 3 bases and J by 7 bases, with 15 bases between them. Germline V gives CDR1 SNHLY, CDR2 FYNNEI. The CDR3 is 15 residues long. Assay used: immunoSEQ multiplex PCR; TCRdb lists only in-frame clones, some missing. The sample includes 300,000 to 400,000 clones, roughly 87% of them seen just once. V is TRBV2 and J is TRBJ1-4, with TRBD1 as a possible D gene (5 bases). What was sequenced was peripheral blood. The receptor's source is a man aged 25 to 45 with COVID-19, enrolled during active disease. The CDR3 region is CASSDHRGAREKLFF. CDR3 bases: TGTGCCAGCAGTGATCATAGGGGCGCACGTGAAAAACTGTTTTTT.